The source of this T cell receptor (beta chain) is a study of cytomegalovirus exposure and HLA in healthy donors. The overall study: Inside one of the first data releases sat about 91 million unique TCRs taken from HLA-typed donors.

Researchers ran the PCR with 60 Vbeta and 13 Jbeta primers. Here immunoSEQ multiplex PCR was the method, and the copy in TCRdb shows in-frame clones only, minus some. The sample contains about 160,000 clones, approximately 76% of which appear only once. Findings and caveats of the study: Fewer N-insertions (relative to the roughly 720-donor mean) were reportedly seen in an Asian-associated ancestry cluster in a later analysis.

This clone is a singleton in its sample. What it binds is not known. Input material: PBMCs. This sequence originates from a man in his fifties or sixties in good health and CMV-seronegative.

This CDR3 is CASSALKGFVDEQFF. DNA of the CDR3: TGTGCCAGCAGTGCACTTAAGGGGTTTGTTGATGAGCAGTTCTTC. The rearrangement joins TRBV2 to TRBJ2-1; tentative D call: TRBD1 (5 bases). This CDR3 contains 15 residues. Germline-derived CDR1 and CDR2 are SNHLY and FYNNEI. With 4 bases removed from V and 8 bases from J, the gap between germline ends came to 18 bases.